This T cell receptor beta chain came from a study of cytomegalovirus exposure and HLA in healthy donors. Comments on this clone: Its antigen remains unknown.

Study-level findings and limits: HLA restriction was apparent for most CMV-associated TCR beta chains in a later analysis. Presence/absence analyses assumed roughly uniform sequencing depth across donors. A later analysis, which compared TCR beta chains of equal frequency, found the HLA-associated ones more clonally expanded. More than 15,000 TCR beta sequences were associated with HLA alleles at 0.05 false discovery rate in a later analysis.

V lost 5 bases and J lost 1; bases outside the gene matches: 4. The CDR3 sequence is 13 residues long. Germline CDR1 and CDR2: GTSNPN and SVGIG (reference sequence). PCR used 60 Vbeta primers and 13 Jbeta primers. Sequencing was performed with immunoSEQ multiplex PCR; in TCRdb, only in-frame clones are kept and a portion is missing. The repertoire has around 200,000 clones, more than 65% of them found once; the top ten carry about 1.7%. J is TRBJ2-5 and V is TRBV30; TRBD2 matches at 7 bases. This TCR derives from a middle-aged man in good health and CMV-seronegative. Sample: PBMCs. CDR3 nucleotide sequence: TGTGCCTGGTCTAGCGGACTCCAAGAGACCCAGTACTTC. Translating it yields CAWSSGLQETQYF.